Each of the 10 T cell receptor beta chains below was sequenced from the same sample in a study of regulatory dendritic cells for organ transplantation. The protocol was immunoSEQ multiplex PCR, while the TCRdb copy is restricted to in-frame clones and leaves out a portion. Altogether approximately 28,000 clones are present, under 90% being singletons, with the ten largest covering approximately 0.44%. Input material: naive CD8+ T cells from blood. This sample's subset: CD45RA+ naive T cells. The receptors were gathered from a human donor in good health.

This clone showed up just once. The chain carries TRBV13 and TRBJ1-1; D is unclear. CDR1 and CDR2 (germline): PRHDT, FYEKMQ (reference sequence). The CDR3 is made up of 14 amino acids. Trimming pared 5 bases from V and 1 base from J, leaving 11 bases between. The CDR3 loop is CASSVGLRNTEAFF. As DNA, the CDR3 is TGTGCCAGCAGCGTTGGACTGAGGAACACTGAAGCTTTCTTT.

V and J are TRBV29-1 and TRBJ2-1; maybe TRBD1 (9 bases). Trimming stripped 8 bases from V and 9 bases from J, with 29 bases between. This CDR3 has 16 residues. The germline CDR1 and CDR2 sequences are SQVTM and ANQGSEA. CDR3 residues: CSTDSKKTGGLGEQFF. CDR3 nucleotide sequence: TGCAGCACGGATTCAAAGAAGACAGGGGGACTAGGTGAGCAGTTCTTC.

This chain connects TRBV27 to TRBJ2-3, with a possible D match to TRBD1 (5 bases). V was trimmed by 0 bases and J by 5 bases, leaving 12 bases between them. Germline loops: CDR1 MNHEY, CDR2 SMNVEV (reference sequence). The CDR3 covers 15 residues. CDR3 sequence: CASSLSSRVGDTQYF. DNA for the CDR3: TGTGCCAGCAGTTTATCGAGCAGGGTTGGAGATACGCAGTATTTT.

The chain is built from TRBV7-8 and TRBJ1-5; D remains ambiguous. CDR1 SGHVS and CDR2 FQNEAQ come from the germline V gene. This CDR3 is 16 amino acids long. V lost 1 base, J lost 6 bases, and 16 bases lay in between. The CDR3 region is CASSLEVGGEGQPQHF. The DNA for the CDR3 is TGTGCCAGCAGCTTAGAGGTGGGCGGAGAGGGTCAGCCCCAGCATTTT.

The V gene is TRBV5-6, the J gene TRBJ1-2, with 7 positions matching TRBD1. The ends lost 0 bases at V and 4 bases at J; junction bases unmatched: 9. Per the germline V gene, CDR1 is SGHDT and CDR2 is YYEEEE. This CDR3 contains 16 residues. As DNA, the CDR3 is TGTGCCAGCAGCTTGGAGCAGGGGGGTCTTATCTATGGCTACACCTTC. Translation gives CASSLEQGGLIYGYTF.

The chain recombines TRBV7-3 with TRBJ2-1; TRBD1 might be the D (5 bases). In germline, CDR1 is SGHTA, CDR2 FQGTGA. The CDR3 sequence is 15 residues long. Deletions cut 3 bases from V and 4 bases from J, with 13 bases between. CDR3 nucleotide sequence: TGTGCCAGCAGCTTGTCAGGGTACGGTTACAATGAGCAGTTCTTC. Translating gives CASSLSGYGYNEQFF.

The rearrangement links TRBV5-8 to TRBJ2-1, with D possibly TRBD2 on 5 matching bases. The CDR3 consists of 14 residues. The V end was cut by 5 bases, the J end by 8 bases, with 17 bases between. Germline V gene lookup returns CDR1 SGHTS and CDR2 YDEGEE. In nucleotides, the CDR3 is TGTGCCAGCAGATCGGGAACCCTTATCGATGAGCAGTTCTTC. Encoded protein: CASRSGTLIDEQFF.

The chain uses TRBV14 and TRBJ2-3; D ambiguous. Germline V lookup: CDR1 SGHDN, CDR2 FVKESK. Between the trimmed V and J ends, which lost 4 bases and 7 bases, there was a span of 6 bases. This CDR3 is built from 11 residues. CDR3 in amino acids: CASSRDNTQYF. The CDR3 nucleotides read TGTGCCAGCAGCCGAGACAATACGCAGTATTTT.

V is TRBV4-2 and J is TRBJ1-1, with D perhaps matching TRBD1 (5 bases). Trimming cost V 2 bases and J 5 bases, with 12 bases left between them. The V gene's germline CDR1 is LGHNA and CDR2 YNFKEQ. This CDR3 comprises 14 residues. CDR3 residues: CASSQRGRETEAFF. Here the CDR3 DNA reads TGTGCCAGCAGCCAACGGGGGAGGGAGACTGAAGCTTTCTTT.

This sequence joins TRBV14 and TRBJ1-2, with 11 nucleotides matching TRBD1. The ends lost 5 bases at V and 1 base at J; junction bases unmatched: 6. Germline CDR1 is SGHDN and CDR2 is FVKESK. This CDR3 spans 16 amino acids. The CDR3 DNA sequence: TGTGCCAGCAGCAGCTCGGACAGGGGGCTTAACTATGGCTACACCTTC. It translates to CASSSSDRGLNYGYTF.